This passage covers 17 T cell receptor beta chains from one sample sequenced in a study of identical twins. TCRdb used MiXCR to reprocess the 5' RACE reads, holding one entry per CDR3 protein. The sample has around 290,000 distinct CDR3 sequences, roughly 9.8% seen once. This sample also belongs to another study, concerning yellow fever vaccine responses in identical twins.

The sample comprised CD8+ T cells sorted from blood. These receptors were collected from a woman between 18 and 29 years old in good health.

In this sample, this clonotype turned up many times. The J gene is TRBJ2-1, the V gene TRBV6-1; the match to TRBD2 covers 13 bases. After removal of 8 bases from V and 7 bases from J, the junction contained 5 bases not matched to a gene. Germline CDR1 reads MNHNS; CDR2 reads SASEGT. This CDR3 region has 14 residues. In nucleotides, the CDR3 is TGTGCCAGCGGAACTAGCGGGGGGGCTAATGAGCAGTTCTTC. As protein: CASGTSGGANEQFF.

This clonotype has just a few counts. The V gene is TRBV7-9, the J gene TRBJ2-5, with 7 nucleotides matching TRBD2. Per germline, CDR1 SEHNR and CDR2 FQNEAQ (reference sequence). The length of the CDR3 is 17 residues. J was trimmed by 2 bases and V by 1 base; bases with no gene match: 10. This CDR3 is CASSLVFGDYEQETQYF. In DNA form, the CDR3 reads TGTGCCAGCAGCTTAGTGTTTGGGGACTACGAACAAGAGACCCAGTACTTC.

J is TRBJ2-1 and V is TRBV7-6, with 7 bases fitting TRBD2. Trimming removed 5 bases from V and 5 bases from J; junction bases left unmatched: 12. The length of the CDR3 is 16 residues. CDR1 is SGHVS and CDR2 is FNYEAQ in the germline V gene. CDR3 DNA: TGTGCCAGCAGCCCTCCGCGCGCTAGCGGAGACAATGAGCAGTTCTTC. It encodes CASSPPRASGDNEQFF.

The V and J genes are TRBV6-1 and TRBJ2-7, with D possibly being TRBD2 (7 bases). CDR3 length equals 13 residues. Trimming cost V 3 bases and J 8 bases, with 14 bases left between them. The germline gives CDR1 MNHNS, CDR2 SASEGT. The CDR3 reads CASSDGGAFQQYF. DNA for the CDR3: TGTGCCAGCAGTGATGGGGGGGCGTTTCAGCAGTACTTC.

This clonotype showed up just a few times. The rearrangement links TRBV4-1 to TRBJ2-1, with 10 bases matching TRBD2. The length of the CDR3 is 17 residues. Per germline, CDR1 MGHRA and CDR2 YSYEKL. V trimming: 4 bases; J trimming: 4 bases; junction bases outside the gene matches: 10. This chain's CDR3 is CASSLLSGGTQYNEQFF. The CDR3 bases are TGCGCCAGCAGCCTACTTAGCGGGGGGACGCAATACAATGAGCAGTTCTTC.

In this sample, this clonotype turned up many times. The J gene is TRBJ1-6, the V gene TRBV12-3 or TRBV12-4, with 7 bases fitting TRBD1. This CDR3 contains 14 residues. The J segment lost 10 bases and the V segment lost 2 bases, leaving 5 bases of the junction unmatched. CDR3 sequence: CASSLRQGESPLHF. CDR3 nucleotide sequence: TGTGCCAGCAGTTTACGCCAGGGGGAGTCACCCCTCCACTTT.

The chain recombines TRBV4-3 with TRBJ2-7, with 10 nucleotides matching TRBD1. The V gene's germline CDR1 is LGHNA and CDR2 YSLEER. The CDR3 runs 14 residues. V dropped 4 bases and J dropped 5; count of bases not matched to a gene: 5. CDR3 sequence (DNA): TGCGCCAGCAGCCTTGGGACAGGGGTGAACGAGCAGTACTTC. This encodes CASSLGTGVNEQYF.

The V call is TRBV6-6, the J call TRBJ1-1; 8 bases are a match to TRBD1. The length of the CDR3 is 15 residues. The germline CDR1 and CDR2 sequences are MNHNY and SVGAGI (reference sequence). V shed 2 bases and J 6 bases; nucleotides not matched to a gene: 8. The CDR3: CASSYVQGAFSEAFF. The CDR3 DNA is TGTGCCAGCAGTTACGTTCAGGGGGCCTTCTCTGAAGCTTTCTTT.

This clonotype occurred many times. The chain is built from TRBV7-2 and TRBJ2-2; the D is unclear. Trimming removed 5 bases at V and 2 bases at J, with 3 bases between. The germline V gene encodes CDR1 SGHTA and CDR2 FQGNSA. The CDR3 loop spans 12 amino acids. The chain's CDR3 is CASSTNTGELFF. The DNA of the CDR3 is TGTGCCAGCAGCACAAACACCGGGGAGCTGTTTTTT.

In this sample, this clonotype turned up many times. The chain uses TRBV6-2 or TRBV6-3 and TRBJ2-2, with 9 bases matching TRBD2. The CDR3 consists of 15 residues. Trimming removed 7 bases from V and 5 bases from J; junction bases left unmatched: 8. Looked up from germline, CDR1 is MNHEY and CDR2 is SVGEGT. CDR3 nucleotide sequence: TGTGCCAGCAAAGTAGCGGGAGCAATTACCGGGGAGCTGTTTTTT. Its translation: CASKVAGAITGELFF.

CDR3 protein: CASSPIGGKIDTQYF. In nucleotides, the CDR3 is TGTGCCAGCAGCCCTATAGGGGGGAAAATAGATACGCAGTATTTT. The chain has TRBV6-1 and TRBJ2-3, with D perhaps TRBD1 or TRBD2 (6 bases each). The CDR3 contains 15 residues. V lost 6 bases and J lost 5, with 18 bases in between. CDR1 and CDR2 from the germline V gene are MNHNS and SASEGT.

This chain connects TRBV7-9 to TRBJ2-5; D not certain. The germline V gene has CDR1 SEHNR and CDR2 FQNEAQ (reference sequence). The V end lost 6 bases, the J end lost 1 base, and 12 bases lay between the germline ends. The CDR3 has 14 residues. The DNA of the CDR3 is TGTGCCAGCAGGGATTCAGGTATCCAAGAGACCCAGTACTTC. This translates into CASRDSGIQETQYF.

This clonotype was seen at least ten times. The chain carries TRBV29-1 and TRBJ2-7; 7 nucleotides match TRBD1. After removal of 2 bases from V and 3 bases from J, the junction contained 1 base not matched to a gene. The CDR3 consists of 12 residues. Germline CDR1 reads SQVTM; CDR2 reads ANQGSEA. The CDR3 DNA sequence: TGCAGCGTTGAAAACAGGGGCTACGAGCAGTACTTC. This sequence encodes CSVENRGYEQYF.

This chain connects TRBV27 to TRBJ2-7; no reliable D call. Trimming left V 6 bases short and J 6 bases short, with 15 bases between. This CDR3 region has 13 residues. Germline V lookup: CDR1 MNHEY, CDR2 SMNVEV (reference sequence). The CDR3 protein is CASSTDPSGEQYF. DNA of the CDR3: TGTGCCAGCAGCACGGACCCAAGTGGCGAGCAGTACTTC.

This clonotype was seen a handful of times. CDR3 region: CASNSPTDEQYF. CDR3 coding DNA: TGTGCCAGCAATTCGCCAACGGATGAGCAGTACTTC. The chain carries TRBV6-6 and TRBJ2-7; D unclear. The V gene's germline CDR1 is MNHNY and CDR2 SVGAGI (reference sequence). CDR3 length: 12 residues. Trimming cost V 7 bases and J 7 bases, with 14 bases left between them.

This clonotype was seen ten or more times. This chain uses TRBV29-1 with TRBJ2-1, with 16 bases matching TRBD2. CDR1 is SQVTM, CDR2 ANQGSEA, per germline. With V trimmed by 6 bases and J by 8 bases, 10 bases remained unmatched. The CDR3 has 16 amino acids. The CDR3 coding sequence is TGCAGCGTCGCCGGGACTAGCGGGAGGGCCAGGGATGAGCAGTTCTTC. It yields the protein CSVAGTSGRARDEQFF.

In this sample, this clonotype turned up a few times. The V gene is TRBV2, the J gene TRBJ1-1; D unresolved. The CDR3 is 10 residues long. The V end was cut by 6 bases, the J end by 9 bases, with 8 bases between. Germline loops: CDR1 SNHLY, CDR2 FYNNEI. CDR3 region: CASRDPKAFF. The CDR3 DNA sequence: TGTGCCAGCAGGGACCCGAAAGCTTTCTTT.